These 31 T cell receptor beta chains came from one sample sequenced in a study of beta chain features in type 1 diabetes. Antigen specificity for these receptors is unknown. Of the isolated RNA, all was reverse transcribed, and so the sequenced material was expressed TCRB transcripts. TCRdb's copy holds only in-frame clones and misses some; the assay was immunoSEQ multiplex PCR. In the table there are roughly 260,000 clones, under 13% of which are singletons. The study's findings and limits: Shortening of TCRB CDR3s, moderate but significant, appeared in all four CD4+ subsets of Type 1 diabetes patients.

Material for sequencing was naive CD4+ T cells from blood. Receptors were obtained from a man aged 25 to 45 with type 1 diabetes.

J is TRBJ2-1 and V is TRBV5-1; 9 positions match TRBD1. J was trimmed by 13 bases and V by 2 bases; bases with no gene match: 7. CDR1 SGHRS and CDR2 YFSETQ come from the germline V gene. The CDR3 length is 13 residues. CDR3: CASSFTGGEAQFF. DNA of the CDR3: TGCGCCAGCAGCTTTACAGGGGGCGAGGCCCAGTTCTTC.

This clone appeared a few times. The chain combines TRBV28 with TRBJ2-3, with D possibly matching TRBD2 (7 bases). This CDR3 contains 15 residues. Trimming shortened V by 3 bases and J by 3 bases, and 13 bases separated the two germline ends. In germline, CDR1 is MDHEN, CDR2 SYDVKM. The CDR3 sequence: CASSFIRGATDTQYF. The CDR3 region has the DNA TGTGCCAGCAGTTTCATTCGGGGGGCAACAGATACGCAGTATTTT.

This clone turned up a few times. V usage is TRBV5-1 and J usage is TRBJ1-4; the D gene is possibly TRBD1 (6 bases). This CDR3 has 17 amino acids. Germline-derived CDR1 and CDR2 are SGHRS and YFSETQ. Trimming removed 2 bases from V and 5 bases from J, with 19 bases in between. The CDR3 region has the DNA TGCGCCAGCAGCTTTTCCGGGACACAAAATCCAAATGAAAAACTGTTTTTT. It codes for CASSFSGTQNPNEKLFF.

This clone was seen only a few times. This sequence joins TRBV5-4 and TRBJ2-3; 10 bases map to TRBD2. The germline V gene encodes CDR1 SGHNT and CDR2 YYREEE (reference sequence). This CDR3 region has 18 residues. The J segment lost 0 bases and the V segment lost 4 bases, leaving 11 bases of the junction unmatched. The CDR3 here is CASSQRRLAGASTDTQYF. As DNA, the CDR3 is TGTGCCAGCAGCCAAAGGAGGCTAGCGGGAGCAAGCACAGATACGCAGTATTTT.

This clone was seen more than once but under ten times. The rearrangement links TRBV28 to TRBJ2-6; 8 bases align to TRBD2. Germline CDR1 and CDR2: MDHEN and SYDVKM. The CDR3 runs 17 residues. V was pared by 3 bases and J by 4 bases, with 8 bases of the junction left unmatched. CDR3 sequence: CASSFSGLAAGANVLTF. In DNA form, the CDR3 reads TGTGCCAGCAGTTTCTCCGGACTAGCAGCGGGGGCCAACGTCCTGACTTTC.

V is TRBV9 and J is TRBJ2-1; D is perhaps TRBD1 (5 bases). Germline CDR1 is SGDLS and CDR2 is YYNGEE. The ends were cut back, 0 bases at V and 4 bases at J, with 17 bases in the middle. There are 17 residues in the CDR3. CDR3 bases: TGTGCCAGCAGCGTAGGGGCCAGGGTACTCTCTTACAATGAGCAGTTCTTC. This gives the protein CASSVGARVLSYNEQFF.

This clone was counted a few times. This chain connects TRBV23-1 to TRBJ1-5; 8 bases match TRBD1. TRBV23-1 is flagged as an ORF with uncertain function. The CDR3 is 16 amino acids. Trimming took 2 bases from V and 7 from J; bases not matched to a gene: 10. CDR3 bases: TGCGCCAGCAGTCAACCGGACAGGGAGTATGACCAGCCCCAGCATTTT. Its translation: CASSQPDREYDQPQHF.

This clone was counted between two and nine times. This same CDR3 is encoded by further DNA sequences in the sample. The V gene is TRBV18, the J gene TRBJ1-5; TRBD1 agrees at 7 bases. Germline lookup yields CDR1 KGHSH and CDR2 LQKENI. There are 15 residues in the CDR3. With V trimmed by 2 bases and J by 2 bases, 3 bases remained unmatched. The CDR3 region has the DNA TGTGCCAGCTCACCATCCACAGGGGGCAATCAGCCCCAGCATTTT. This sequence encodes CASSPSTGGNQPQHF.

The J gene is TRBJ1-5, the V gene TRBV6-5, with no clear D. This CDR3 is built from 14 residues. CDR1 MNHEY and CDR2 SVGAGI come from the germline V gene. Trimming removed 6 bases from V and 5 bases from J, with 14 bases in between. CDR3 protein: CASSSQDGDQPQHF. The CDR3 region has the DNA TGTGCCAGCAGCTCCCAGGACGGGGATCAGCCCCAGCATTTT.

The CDR3 sequence is CASSLGGTSGITGELFF. The CDR3 nucleotides are TGCGCCAGCAGCTTGGGAGGGACTAGCGGAATCACCGGGGAGCTGTTTTTT. This chain uses TRBV5-1 with TRBJ2-2; 11 nucleotides match TRBD2. Germline trimming cut 0 bases from V and 4 bases from J; bases unmatched to any gene: 5. Germline V gene data show CDR1 as SGHRS and CDR2 as YFSETQ. The CDR3 length is 17 residues.

Only a few counts were recorded for this clone. The rearrangement joins TRBV7-2 to TRBJ1-6; 8 bases align to TRBD1. This CDR3 comprises 15 residues. Germline V gene data show CDR1 as SGHTA and CDR2 as FQGNSA. J was trimmed by 7 bases and V by 5 bases; bases with no gene match: 7. CDR3 DNA sequence: TGTGCCAGCAGCACCGACAGGGGAGGGAATTCACCCCTCCACTTT. Protein: CASSTDRGGNSPLHF.

This clone was seen only a few times. The chain is built from TRBV4-3 and TRBJ1-2, with D unclear. The CDR3 runs 14 residues. V dropped 0 bases and J dropped 0 bases, with 5 bases sitting between them. Germline V gene sequence: CDR1 LGHNA, CDR2 YSLEER. Here the CDR3 DNA reads TGCGCCAGCAGCCAAGATCGAGCTAACTATGGCTACACCTTC. Encoded protein: CASSQDRANYGYTF.

The chain uses TRBV18 and TRBJ2-7; 8 bases align to TRBD1. There are 15 residues in the CDR3. CDR1 and CDR2 (germline): KGHSH, LQKENI. Unmatched junction bases numbered 8, after V lost 6 bases and J lost 1 base. The CDR3 nucleotides are TGTGCCAGCTCTCCCGGGACAGGCCTTTCCTACGAGCAGTACTTC. It specifies CASSPGTGLSYEQYF.

This clone showed up just a few times. This chain links TRBV19 with TRBJ2-7; D is perhaps TRBD1 (6 bases). The CDR3 extends over 15 amino acids. V was pared by 3 bases and J by 2 bases, with 14 bases between. Looked up from germline, CDR1 is LNHDA and CDR2 is SQIVND (reference sequence). The chain's CDR3 is CASSIRTAKAYEQYF. The CDR3 nucleotides are TGTGCCAGTAGTATTAGGACAGCGAAAGCCTACGAGCAGTACTTC.

This chain joins TRBV18 and TRBJ1-5, with D possibly matching TRBD1 (6 bases). The CDR3 has 13 residues. Trimming pared 3 bases from V and 5 bases from J, leaving 8 bases between. Germline-derived CDR1 and CDR2 are KGHSH and LQKENI. The CDR3 DNA reads TGTGCCAGCTCACCGGCAGGGGATCAGCCCCAGCATTTT. Protein: CASSPAGDQPQHF.

The chain couples TRBV7-2 to TRBJ2-5, with 11 bases lining up with TRBD2. CDR1 and CDR2 from the germline V gene are SGHTA and FQGNSA. CDR3 length: 19 amino acids. The ends lost 1 base at V and 5 bases at J; junction bases unmatched: 15. The CDR3 loop is CASSLDPYVAGGQRETQYF. CDR3 coding DNA: TGTGCCAGCAGCTTAGATCCTTACGTAGCGGGGGGGCAGCGGGAGACCCAGTACTTC.

The rearrangement uses TRBV7-9 and TRBJ1-5, with D perhaps matching TRBD1 (5 bases). The V gene lost 5 bases and the J gene lost 0 bases, with 11 bases spanning the gap. The CDR3 covers 15 residues. Looked up from germline, CDR1 is SEHNR and CDR2 is FQNEAQ (reference sequence). CDR3 coding DNA: TGTGCCAGCAGCCCCGCAGGGTATAGCAATCAGCCCCAGCATTTT. It specifies CASSPAGYSNQPQHF.

The V gene is TRBV5-1, the J gene TRBJ2-1, with 8 bases that match TRBD2. The CDR3 sequence is 15 residues long. The junction had 1 base not matched to a gene; V was cut back by 0 bases and J by 2 bases. Germline CDR1 and CDR2: SGHRS and YFSETQ. The CDR3 spells CASSLVGLAYNEQFF. The CDR3 DNA follows: TGCGCCAGCAGCTTGGTGGGACTAGCCTACAATGAGCAGTTCTTC.

The DNA for the CDR3 is TGTGCCAGCAGCGTAGCTGCAACTAATGAAAAACTGTTTTTT. As protein: CASSVAATNEKLFF. The chain is built from TRBV9 and TRBJ1-4; D is unresolved. The germline CDR1 and CDR2 sequences are SGDLS and YYNGEE. Trimming removed 0 bases at V and 0 bases at J, with 3 bases between. The CDR3 length is 14 residues.

The rearrangement uses TRBV6-5 and TRBJ2-3, with 7 bases that match TRBD2. Germline V CDR1 and CDR2: MNHEY, SVGAGI. The V segment lost 0 bases and the J segment 0 bases; nucleotides outside the gene matches: 3. The CDR3 totals 16 residues. As DNA, the CDR3 is TGTGCCAGCAGTTACTCAGCGGGGCCTAGCACAGATACGCAGTATTTT. It translates to CASSYSAGPSTDTQYF.

Points on this clone: This specimen includes other DNA sequences encoding the same CDR3. This CDR3 is CASSLVGGSNQPQHF. The CDR3 nucleotides read TGTGCCAGCAGCTTAGTCGGGGGGAGCAATCAGCCCCAGCATTTT. This sequence joins TRBV7-2 and TRBJ1-5, with D possibly matching TRBD1 (5 bases). Trimming shortened V by 1 base and J by 1 base, and 8 bases separated the two germline ends. Germline V gene data show CDR1 as SGHTA and CDR2 as FQGNSA. CDR3 length: 15 residues.

This sequence joins TRBV4-3 and TRBJ2-2; weak D call: TRBD2 (6 bases). This CDR3 is 18 amino acids long. Trimming shortened V by 0 bases and J by 3 bases, and 17 bases separated the two germline ends. Germline V lookup: CDR1 LGHNA, CDR2 YSLEER. As DNA, the CDR3 is TGCGCCAGCAGCCAAGATTCCAGCTCGGACTACGACACCGGGGAGCTGTTTTTT. Amino acids: CASSQDSSSDYDTGELFF.

This clone came up a few times. This CDR3 is CASSLVSAGNSPLHF. The CDR3 DNA is TGTGCCAGCAGCTTGGTCTCGGCCGGGAATTCACCCCTCCACTTT. The gene calls are TRBV5-4 and TRBJ1-6; D is ambiguous. Looked up from germline, CDR1 is SGHNT and CDR2 is YYREEE (reference sequence). This CDR3 comprises 15 residues. V shed 0 bases and J shed 7 bases, with 11 bases lying between them.

This sequence joins TRBV7-9 and TRBJ2-5; D may be TRBD1 (5 bases). The CDR3 length is 15 residues. V lost 2 bases, J lost 1 base, and 11 bases lay in between. CDR1 SEHNR and CDR2 FQNEAQ come from the germline V gene (reference sequence). The chain's CDR3 is CASSLMDTTQETQYF. In nucleotides, the CDR3 is TGTGCCAGCAGCTTAATGGACACCACCCAAGAGACCCAGTACTTC.

For this clone: The sample contains more than one DNA sequence encoding this CDR3. The gene calls are TRBV11-2 and TRBJ2-3; D is unclear. The CDR3 runs 14 residues. The V end was cut by 1 base, the J end by 1 base, with 6 bases between. Germline V gene data show CDR1 as SGHAT and CDR2 as FQNNGV. DNA of the CDR3: TGTGCCAGCAGCTTAGGTCCGGGCACAGATACGCAGTATTTT. Translating it yields CASSLGPGTDTQYF.

The table lists this clone with a few counts. The chain uses TRBV5-8 and TRBJ2-2; D remains unclear. This CDR3 spans 12 amino acids. CDR1 is SGHTS, CDR2 YDEGEE, per germline. V was cut by 4 bases and J by 3 bases, with 4 bases left in between. CDR3 loop: CASSLYTGELFF. DNA for the CDR3: TGTGCCAGCAGCCTCTACACCGGGGAGCTGTTTTTT.

This clone showed up just a few times. This sequence joins TRBV5-4 and TRBJ1-1, with TRBD1 as a possible D gene (6 bases). This CDR3 spans 14 amino acids. V was shortened by 1 base and J by 0 bases, with 7 bases between the two germline ends. Germline CDR1 is SGHNT and CDR2 is YYREEE (reference sequence). The CDR3 spells CASSLRDMNTEAFF. The DNA for the CDR3 is TGTGCCAGCAGCTTGAGGGACATGAACACTGAAGCTTTCTTT. Looking up the rest from reference TRBV5-4 and TRBJ1-1 gives the full variable domain: ETGVTQSPTHLIKTRGQQVTLRCSSQSGHNTVSWYQQALGQGPQFIFQYYREEENGRGNFPPRFSGLQFPNYSSELNVNALELDDSALYLCASSLRDMNTEAFFGQGTRLTVV.

This clone was seen only a few times. J is TRBJ2-7 and V is TRBV11-3; possible D gene TRBD1, 6 bases. Trimming stripped 5 bases from V and 4 bases from J, with 15 bases between. This CDR3 comprises 14 residues. Germline CDR1 reads SGHNT; CDR2 reads YENEEA. The CDR3 DNA reads TGTGCCAGCAGCCTACAAGGGGGTCGTTACGAGCAGTACTTC. Protein product: CASSLQGGRYEQYF.

This clone has just a few counts. The gene calls are TRBV5-4 and TRBJ1-2; TRBD1 matches at 7 bases. The CDR3 length is 14 residues. Germline V lookup: CDR1 SGHNT, CDR2 YYREEE (reference sequence). V was clipped by 0 bases and J by 3 bases; unmatched bases: 2. The CDR3 nucleotides read TGTGCCAGCAGCTTGGTCGGGACAGACTATGGCTACACCTTC. Its protein product is CASSLVGTDYGYTF.

In this sample, this clone turned up a few times. This CDR3 is CASSLAAGQGYGYTF. In nucleotides, the CDR3 is TGTGCCAGCAGCTTAGCGGCCGGACAGGGTTATGGCTACACCTTC. The chain has TRBV7-2 and TRBJ1-2, with 8 nucleotides matching TRBD1. V gave up 0 bases and J gave up 5 bases; unmatched junction bases: 5. Germline V gene lookup returns CDR1 SGHTA and CDR2 FQGNSA. The CDR3 sequence is 15 residues long.

The CDR3 reads CSVRVDMNTEAFF. CDR3 DNA sequence: TGCAGCGTTCGAGTTGATATGAACACTGAAGCTTTCTTT. The chain employs TRBV29-1 and TRBJ1-1; D remains ambiguous. CDR3 length: 13 amino acids. Per the germline V gene, CDR1 is SQVTM and CDR2 is ANQGSEA. Trimming stripped 5 bases from V and 0 bases from J, with 10 bases between. Full variable domain (outside the CDR3, taken from reference TRBV29-1 and TRBJ1-1): SAVISQKPSRDICQRGTSLTIQCQVDSQVTMMFWYRQQPGQSLTLIATANQGSEATYESGFVIDKFPISRPNLTFSTLTVSNMSPEDSSIYLCSVRVDMNTEAFFGQGTRLTVV.